The clone carrying this T cell receptor beta chain was seen a single time. What it recognizes is unknown. A much larger clone lies one base from this, so it may be a read error. This entry comes from a study of molecular identifiers for immune sequencing clone quantification. This CDR3 has 13 amino acids. Germline V lookup: CDR1 SEHNR, CDR2 FQNEAQ (reference sequence). TCRdb reanalysed the PCR reads using MiXCR and keeps one entry per CDR3 protein. The sample has just under 650,000 distinct CDR3 sequences; just under 20% are singletons. Overall study results and limits: Clones with over 20 RNA copies captured over 98% of effector molecules but under 1% of naive ones. In a background of about 1 million naive cells, spiked Jurkat TCR RNA from one cell was reportedly detectable. Clone sizes that are highly expanded could be underestimated when identical TCR molecules share a barcode.

This chain joins TRBV7-9 and TRBJ2-1, with unresolved D. This TCR was sampled from a human donor in good health. Some libraries in this study had Jurkat cell RNA spiked in. Source material: naive CD8+ T cells from blood, with Jurkat cell RNA spiked in. Specified subset: FACS-sorted CD8+CD4-CCR7+CD45RA+ naive T cells. CDR3 sequence: CASRREHYNEQSF. The CDR3 region has the DNA TGTGCCAGCAGAAGAGAACATTACAATGAGCAGTCCTTC.